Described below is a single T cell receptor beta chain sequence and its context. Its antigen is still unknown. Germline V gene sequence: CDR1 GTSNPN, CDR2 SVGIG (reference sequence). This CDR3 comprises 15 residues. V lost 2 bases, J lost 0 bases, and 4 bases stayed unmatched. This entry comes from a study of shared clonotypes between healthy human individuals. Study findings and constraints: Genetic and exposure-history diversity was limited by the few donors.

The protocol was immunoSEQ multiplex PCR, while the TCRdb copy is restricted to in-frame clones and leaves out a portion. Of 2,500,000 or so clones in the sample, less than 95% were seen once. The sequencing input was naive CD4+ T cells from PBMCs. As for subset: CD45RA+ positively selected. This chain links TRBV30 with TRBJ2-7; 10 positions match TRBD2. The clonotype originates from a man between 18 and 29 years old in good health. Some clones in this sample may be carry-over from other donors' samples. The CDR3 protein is CAWSRAGGYSYEQYF. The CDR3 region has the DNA TGTGCCTGGAGTAGAGCGGGAGGGTACTCCTACGAGCAGTACTTC. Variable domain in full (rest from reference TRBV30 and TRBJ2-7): SQTIHQWPATLVQPVGSPLSLECTVEGTSNPNLYWYRQAAGRGLQLLFYSVGIGQISSEVPQNLSASRPQDRQFILSSKKLLLSDSGFYLCAWSRAGGYSYEQYFGPGTRLTVT.